This T cell receptor beta chain was captured in a study of T cell responses to AZD1222 COVID-19 vaccine. General study findings and limits: Two doses of AZD1222 preceded a rise in Spike-specific TCR breadth and depth. Only a handful of AZD1222 recipients were seropositive at baseline. In a largely white British group with more females than males, clonal diversity was possibly underestimated. Spike-spanning, vaccine-associated CD4 TCRs were dominant at 160-218 and 743-854.

The table came from immunoSEQ multiplex PCR; TCRdb's copy has only in-frame clones and leaves some out. Of 100,000 to 140,000 clones in the sample, around 90% are singletons; the top ten hold less than 25%. Regarding this clone: As yet, its antigen is unknown.

The germline CDR1 and CDR2 sequences are PRHDT and FYEKMQ (reference sequence). Unmatched junction bases numbered 5, after V lost 2 bases and J lost 5 bases. This CDR3 spans 16 amino acids. The specimen comprised peripheral blood, sampled on day 0 of AZD1222 vaccination. The chain combines TRBV13 with TRBJ2-2, with 10 nucleotides matching TRBD2. The receptor was derived from an adult in good health. DNA of the CDR3: TGTGCCAGCAGCTTAAGTAGCGGGGGGCGAACCGGGGAGCTGTTTTTT. Translated: CASSLSSGGRTGELFF.